The present entry profiles one T cell receptor (beta chain) with its context. As yet, its antigen is unknown. The data derive from a study of T cell responses to AZD1222 COVID-19 vaccine. The overall study: Timing groups of about 4 and about 12 weeks for second doses were pooled.

Germline V CDR1 and CDR2: KGHSH, LQKENI. The CDR3 spans 17 residues. Trimming removed 3 bases from V and 1 base from J; junction bases left unmatched: 5. TCRdb's table, derived via immunoSEQ multiplex PCR, lists solely in-frame clones and lacks some. The profile shows 95,000 to 150,000 clones, less than 90% of them singletons. Notes on the study in general: Donors were mostly white British, more females; clonal diversity possibly underestimated.

The sample consisted of peripheral blood, taken on day 0 of AZD1222 vaccination. The chain links TRBV18 to TRBJ1-3; TRBD1 matches at 11 bases. The source is an adult in good health. CDR3 residues: CASSPQDRGLSGNTIYF. The DNA for the CDR3 is TGTGCCAGCTCACCCCAGGACAGGGGGCTGTCTGGAAACACCATATATTTT.